The TCR beta chain described here comes from a study of blood T cells in healthy people across ages. Study-wide points: Diversity of TCR beta per million T cells declined in a roughly linear way with age. Higher diversity and more naive CD4+ cells were features of long-lived donors, compared to aged donors. Estimated diversity, derived from one million T cells, was regarded as an underestimate.

Each donor was a healthy Caucasian individual from Russia, aged about 6 to 95. This CDR3 is built from 15 residues. Germline V lookup: CDR1 SGHDT, CDR2 YYEEEE. Together with a sample-barcoded 5' primer, a J-beta primer mix was included in a second PCR lasting about 7 to 11 cycles. TCRdb analysed the 5' RACE reads with MiXCR anew, one entry per CDR3 protein. The sample records 920,000 or so distinct CDR3 sequences, 35% to 50% being singletons. Concerning this clonotype: Its antigen is not known. The junction does not match germline at one end; this may be a read error.

This TCR derives from a woman aged 55-75 years in good health. Sequencing input: blood. The chain combines TRBV5-6 with TRBJ1-2; D unclear. The CDR3 protein is CASSPGIQNTYGHTF. The DNA for the CDR3 is TGTGCCAGCAGCCCTGGGATCCAGAACACTTATGGCCACACCTTC.